Presented here are 27 T cell receptor beta chains from one specimen sequenced in a study of human T cells and chemical hapten exposure. MiXCR, applied by TCRdb to the RACE reads, yields one record per CDR3 protein. Of tens of thousands of distinct CDR3 sequences in the sample, 11% are singletons; the top ten hold roughly 5%. Time point: pre-sensitization, week 0. Treatment meaning: therapeutic diphenylcyclopropenone sensitization with weekly scalp DPC. The specimen comprised whole blood, sampled in connection with sensitization to the hapten diphenylcyclopropenone (DPC). All receptors come from a woman aged 45-65 years with alopecia areata. Some clones in this sample may be carry-over from other donors' samples.

This clonotype was seen many times. The chain uses TRBV6-5 and TRBJ1-5; possibly TRBD1 for D (5 bases). The germline CDR1 and CDR2 sequences are MNHEY and SVGAGI. V was cut by 5 bases and J by 0 bases, with 11 bases left in between. CDR3 length: 15 amino acids. The CDR3 DNA is TGTGCCAGCAGTAAACAGGTAGATAGCAATCAGCCCCAGCATTTT. Translating gives CASSKQVDSNQPQHF.

With respect to this clonotype: This could be a read error, since a much larger clone is one nucleotide away. The CDR3 region is CSVTRDYEQHF. CDR3 bases: TGCAGCGTTACTAGAGACTACGAGCAGCACTTC. The V gene is TRBV29-1, the J gene TRBJ2-7; weak D call: TRBD2 (5 bases). This CDR3 is 11 amino acids long. Germline values: CDR1 SQVTM, CDR2 ANQGSEA.

The V call is TRBV28, the J call TRBJ2-7; D tentatively reads TRBD1 or TRBD2 (5 bases each). This CDR3 is 15 amino acids long. V lost 5 bases, J lost 0 bases, and 14 bases lay in between. Germline CDR1 reads MDHEN; CDR2 reads SYDVKM. The CDR3 sequence: CASSPTGANSYEQYF. The CDR3, as DNA: TGTGCCAGCAGTCCCACCGGGGCCAACTCCTACGAGCAGTACTTC. Full variable domain (rest looked up from reference TRBV28 and TRBJ2-7): DVKVTQSSRYLVKRTGEKVFLECVQDMDHENMFWYRQDPGLGLRLIYFSYDVKMKEKGDIPEGYSVSREKKERFSLILESASTNQTSMYLCASSPTGANSYEQYFGPGTRLTVT.

A few counts support this clonotype. J is TRBJ1-1 and V is TRBV29-1, with 10 bases that match TRBD1. Germline CDR1 SQVTM, CDR2 ANQGSEA. Unmatched junction bases numbered 12, after V lost 6 bases and J lost 11 bases. This CDR3 spans 13 amino acids. The CDR3 reads CSVRQGANLEAFF. The CDR3 DNA sequence: TGCAGCGTACGACAGGGGGCTAACCTAGAGGCTTTCTTT.

This rearrangement joins TRBV7-2 to TRBJ2-3; the match to TRBD2 covers 13 bases. The germline V gene has CDR1 SGHTA and CDR2 FQGNSA. V was pared by 5 bases and J by 5 bases, with 7 bases of the junction left unmatched. This CDR3 has 16 amino acids. CDR3 DNA sequence: TGTGCCAGCAGCCGAAGGACTAGCGGGAGCCAAGATACGCAGTATTTT. This encodes CASSRRTSGSQDTQYF.

This clonotype was observed at least ten times. The chain carries TRBV20-1 and TRBJ1-6, with 10 bases that match TRBD1. Germline V gene data show CDR1 as DFQATT and CDR2 as SNEGSKA (reference sequence). The J segment lost 7 bases and the V segment lost 3 bases, leaving 9 bases of the junction unmatched. This CDR3 has 16 residues. CDR3 sequence: CSARQTGGSRNSPLHF. The CDR3 bases are TGCAGTGCTAGGCAGACAGGGGGCTCGAGGAATTCACCCCTCCACTTT.

The chain recombines TRBV13 with TRBJ1-1; D is uncertain. Germline CDR1 PRHDT, CDR2 FYEKMQ (reference sequence). This CDR3 contains 13 residues. Deletions cut 3 bases from V and 6 bases from J, with 11 bases between. In nucleotides, the CDR3 is TGTGCCAGCAGCTTTCAGGTACGGGCTGAAGCTTTCTTT. This codes for CASSFQVRAEAFF. The variable domain in full, completed from reference TRBV13 and TRBJ1-1, reads AAGVIQSPRHLIKEKRETATLKCYPIPRHDTVYWYQQGPGQDPQFLISFYEKMQSDKGSIPDRFSAQQFSDYHSELNMSSLELGDSALYFCASSFQVRAEAFFGQGTRLTVV.

The chain links TRBV4-3 to TRBJ2-1; 13 nucleotides agree with TRBD2. CDR1 is LGHNA, CDR2 YSLEER, per germline. The CDR3 has 19 amino acids. With V trimmed by 0 bases and J by 1 base, 6 bases remained unmatched. CDR3 in DNA: TGCGCCAGCAGCCAAGAAACTAGCGGGGGGGTTGGGTCCTACAATGAGCAGTTCTTC. It codes for CASSQETSGGVGSYNEQFF.

Only a few counts were recorded for this clonotype. The chain carries TRBV7-9 and TRBJ2-2; D is uncertain. V gave up 5 bases and J gave up 0 bases, with 7 bases separating them. CDR3 size: 14 residues. Germline CDR1 and CDR2: SEHNR and FQNEAQ (reference sequence). The CDR3 DNA follows: TGTGCCAGCAGCGTAGGAGCGAACACCGGGGAGCTGTTTTTT. Its translation is CASSVGANTGELFF.

This clonotype appeared many times. The chain recombines TRBV29-1 with TRBJ1-2; no definite D call. The CDR3 is 13 amino acids. CDR1 is SQVTM, CDR2 ANQGSEA, per germline. With 2 bases removed from V and 2 bases from J, the gap between germline ends came to 9 bases. CDR3 in amino acids: CSVELRRNYGYTF. CDR3 nucleotide sequence: TGCAGCGTTGAACTCAGGCGGAACTATGGCTACACCTTC.

The rearrangement joins TRBV27 to TRBJ2-5, with D possibly being TRBD1 (5 bases). V lost 2 bases and J 5 bases, leaving 12 bases between the germline ends. Germline V gene lookup returns CDR1 MNHEY and CDR2 SMNVEV (reference sequence). This CDR3 is built from 14 residues. The CDR3 is CASSLGAGLETQYF. CDR3 DNA sequence: TGTGCCAGCAGTTTAGGGGCAGGGCTGGAGACCCAGTACTTC.

This clonotype appeared many times. The chain links TRBV6-6 to TRBJ1-5, with D perhaps matching TRBD1 (6 bases). CDR3 size: 15 residues. Trimming shortened V by 5 bases and J by 1 base, and 12 bases separated the two germline ends. CDR1 and CDR2 (germline): MNHNY, SVGAGI (reference sequence). This chain's CDR3 is CASSEQGRSNQPQHF. CDR3 bases: TGTGCCAGCAGTGAACAGGGAAGGAGCAATCAGCCCCAGCATTTT.

This clonotype was seen a few times. This rearrangement joins TRBV28 to TRBJ2-3; 11 bases align to TRBD2. This CDR3 is built from 20 residues. V dropped 3 bases and J dropped 0; count of bases not matched to a gene: 14. Germline V gene sequence: CDR1 MDHEN, CDR2 SYDVKM. In DNA, the CDR3 is TGTGCCAGCAGTTTGGTCCGGGGACTAGCGGAGCTTTCTAGCACAGATACGCAGTATTTT. Its translation: CASSLVRGLAELSSTDTQYF.

For this clonotype: It may be a read error: a sequence one base away is much more abundant. The chain employs TRBV6-2 or TRBV6-3 and TRBJ1-5; 8 bases agree with TRBD1. The germline V gene has CDR1 MNHEY and CDR2 SVGEGT. CDR3 size: 13 residues. CDR3 sequence: CVSNDRGNQPQHF. The CDR3 nucleotides are TGTGTCAGCAATGACAGGGGAAATCAGCCCCAGCATTTT.

In its sample, this clonotype was seen many times. The V and J genes are TRBV20-1 and TRBJ2-3; 8 bases are a match to TRBD2. V was clipped by 3 bases and J by 7 bases; unmatched bases: 9. Per the germline V gene, CDR1 is DFQATT and CDR2 is SNEGSKA (reference sequence). The CDR3 is 14 amino acids. CDR3 protein: CSASIAGSGNTQYF. Written as DNA, the CDR3 is TGCAGTGCTAGCATAGCGGGATCGGGGAATACGCAGTATTTT.

This clonotype was counted a few times. The rearrangement joins TRBV7-7 to TRBJ2-5; D is possibly TRBD1 (5 bases). The V end lost 1 base, the J end lost 5 bases, and 8 bases lay between the germline ends. There are 13 residues in the CDR3. Germline CDR1 reads SSHAT; CDR2 reads FNYEAQ (reference sequence). In DNA, the CDR3 is TGTGCCAGCAGCTTAGACAGGCCGGAGACCCAGTACTTC. Its translation is CASSLDRPETQYF.

This clonotype was recorded a few times. J is TRBJ1-4 and V is TRBV28, with no clear D. Germline assignment: CDR1 MDHEN and CDR2 SYDVKM. The V end lost 6 bases, the J end lost 0 bases, and 14 bases lay between the germline ends. This CDR3 spans 16 amino acids. CDR3 DNA sequence: TGTGCCAGCAGCCCTAGAAAGGCTGCAACTAATGAAAAACTGTTTTTT. This codes for CASSPRKAATNEKLFF.

This clonotype was counted many times. The chain carries TRBV20-1 and TRBJ1-5; weak D call: TRBD1 (6 bases). The CDR3 runs to 16 residues. Germline V lookup: CDR1 DFQATT, CDR2 SNEGSKA (reference sequence). The V gene lost 1 base and the J gene lost 3 bases, with 16 bases spanning the gap. In nucleotides, the CDR3 is TGCAGTGCTAGAGTAAGTACCGGACAGCTCAATCAGCCCCAGCATTTT. Translation gives CSARVSTGQLNQPQHF.

This clonotype was seen ten or more times. This sequence joins TRBV7-3 and TRBJ2-2; D unresolved. CDR3 length: 16 residues. The V gene's germline CDR1 is SGHTA and CDR2 FQGTGA. V was clipped by 5 bases and J by 0 bases, with 13 bases between them. In nucleotides, the CDR3 is TGTGCCAGCAGCCCTATGGACGTCGCGAACACCGGGGAGCTGTTTTTT. Translation: CASSPMDVANTGELFF.

The chain recombines TRBV27 with TRBJ2-5, with 7 bases aligning to TRBD1. Germline V gene lookup returns CDR1 MNHEY and CDR2 SMNVEV (reference sequence). The CDR3 runs 16 residues. The J segment lost 0 bases and the V segment lost 4 bases, leaving 8 bases of the junction unmatched. The chain's CDR3 is CASSSSLQGYQETQYF. In DNA, the CDR3 is TGTGCCAGCAGTTCGAGTCTACAGGGGTACCAAGAGACCCAGTACTTC.

At least ten counts were recorded for this clonotype. J is TRBJ2-4 and V is TRBV3-1; TRBD1 is a possible D gene (5 bases). The CDR3 totals 14 residues. Between the trimmed V and J ends, which lost 0 bases and 6 bases, there was a span of 9 bases. Germline V gene sequence: CDR1 LGHDT, CDR2 YNNKEL (reference sequence). The CDR3 loop reads CASSQDVDRNIQYF. The CDR3 DNA reads TGTGCCAGCAGCCAAGATGTCGACAGAAACATTCAGTACTTC. Together with reference TRBV3-1 and TRBJ2-4, the CDR3 gives the full variable domain: DTAVSQTPKYLVTQMGNDKSIKCEQNLGHDTMYWYKQDSKKFLKIMFSYNNKELIINETVPNRFSPKSPDKAHLNLHINSLELGDSAVYFCASSQDVDRNIQYFGAGTRLSVL.

This clonotype was seen only a few times. V gene TRBV20-1 combines with J gene TRBJ2-5, with 8 positions matching TRBD2. The CDR3 extends over 12 amino acids. Per germline, CDR1 DFQATT and CDR2 SNEGSKA (reference sequence). V shed 7 bases and J 5 bases; nucleotides not matched to a gene: 6. The chain's CDR3 is CSGGGGRETQYF. Here the CDR3 DNA reads TGCAGTGGCGGCGGGGGGCGCGAGACCCAGTACTTC.

DNA for the CDR3: TGTGCCAGCAGTACCGGGACTAGCGGGGCAAATACGCAGTATTTT. It is translated as CASSTGTSGANTQYF. The chain recombines TRBV5-4 with TRBJ2-3; 13 nucleotides agree with TRBD2. V lost 5 bases and J lost 7; bases outside the gene matches: 7. The CDR3 sequence is 15 residues long. Per the germline V gene, CDR1 is SGHNT and CDR2 is YYREEE (reference sequence).

A few counts support this clonotype. This chain links TRBV5-1 with TRBJ2-1; a possible D gene is TRBD1 (6 bases). V gave up 2 bases and J gave up 2 bases, with 8 bases separating them. Germline V lookup: CDR1 SGHRS, CDR2 YFSETQ. There are 14 residues in the CDR3. This CDR3 is CASSLGQPYNEQFF. Here the CDR3 DNA reads TGCGCCAGCAGCTTAGGACAGCCCTACAATGAGCAGTTCTTC.

V is TRBV27 and J is TRBJ2-1, with a weak D call TRBD2 (6 bases). V gave up 6 bases and J gave up 3 bases, with 15 bases separating them. Germline loops: CDR1 MNHEY, CDR2 SMNVEV (reference sequence). The CDR3 is made up of 15 amino acids. This chain's CDR3 is CASSRGDLIYNEQFF. For the CDR3, the DNA is TGTGCCAGCAGCCGTGGGGACTTGATCTACAATGAGCAGTTCTTC.

This clonotype was seen more than once but under ten times. The chain carries TRBV6-2 or TRBV6-3 and TRBJ1-5; no reliable D call. Between the trimmed V and J ends, which lost 2 bases and 1 base, there was a span of 9 bases. Germline V lookup: CDR1 MNHEY, CDR2 SVGEGT. CDR3 length: 15 residues. The CDR3 loop is CASSYVGISNQPQHF. The CDR3 DNA is TGTGCCAGCAGTTACGTGGGGATCAGCAATCAGCCCCAGCATTTT.

V is TRBV7-9 and J is TRBJ1-2; D is unresolved. The V end lost 10 bases, the J end lost 4 bases, and 13 bases lay between the germline ends. From germline, CDR1 is SEHNR and CDR2 FQNEAQ (reference sequence). This CDR3 has 12 amino acids. The chain's CDR3 is CATFANSYGYTF. Written as DNA, the CDR3 is TGTGCCACCTTCGCGAACAGCTATGGCTACACCTTC.